The 32 T cell receptor beta chains below all came from one sample that was sequenced in a study of shared T cell receptors in the human thymus. Libraries were prepared by immunoSEQ multiplex PCR; TCRdb keeps only in-frame clonotypes and omits some of them. Here the sample spans over 65,000 clones, 90% to 95% being singletons. Sequencing was done on a sample of thymocytes. Source of these receptors: a human donor.

The V gene is TRBV14, the J gene TRBJ1-5; D not resolved. V lost 1 base to trimming and J lost 2 bases, with 18 bases between them. The V gene's germline CDR1 is SGHDN and CDR2 FVKESK. CDR3 length: 18 amino acids. The CDR3 here is CASSQVRLKGGGNQPQHF. For the CDR3, the DNA is TGTGCCAGCAGCCAAGTACGTTTGAAGGGAGGCGGCAATCAGCCCCAGCATTTT.

The chain recombines TRBV5-1 with TRBJ2-5; D may be TRBD1 (5 bases). CDR3 length: 14 amino acids. Germline V CDR1 and CDR2: SGHRS, YFSETQ. The V end lost 1 base, the J end lost 3 bases, and 10 bases lay between the germline ends. The CDR3 loop reads CASSLTLGEETQYF. The CDR3 DNA sequence: TGCGCCAGCAGCTTGACTCTAGGGGAAGAGACCCAGTACTTC.

The CDR3 reads CASSPLAGGIYNEQFF. The DNA for the CDR3 is TGTGCCAGCAGCCCCCTAGCGGGGGGAATCTACAATGAGCAGTTCTTC. The chain couples TRBV7-6 to TRBJ2-1; TRBD2 agrees at 11 bases. The CDR3 loop spans 16 amino acids. V shed 5 bases and J 3 bases; nucleotides not matched to a gene: 6. Germline V gene lookup returns CDR1 SGHVS and CDR2 FNYEAQ.

CDR3 loop: CASTERGQGLYGAFF. The DNA for the CDR3 is TGTGCCAGCACTGAAAGGGGGCAGGGACTATATGGGGCTTTCTTT. This chain links TRBV6-6 with TRBJ1-1; TRBD1 matches 7 bases. The CDR3 spans 15 residues. CDR1 and CDR2 from the germline V gene are MNHNY and SVGAGI (reference sequence). V shed 7 bases, J shed 11 bases, and the junction held 19 bases outside the gene matches.

The rearrangement links TRBV4-1 to TRBJ2-3; TRBD2 is a possible D gene (5 bases). The V gene lost 7 bases and the J gene lost 0 bases, with 14 bases spanning the gap. Germline V gene sequence: CDR1 MGHRA, CDR2 YSYEKL. This CDR3 region has 15 residues. The chain's CDR3 is CASTPRRASTDTQYF. In DNA form, the CDR3 reads TGCGCCAGCACCCCGAGGCGGGCTAGCACAGATACGCAGTATTTT.

V usage is TRBV9 and J usage is TRBJ1-2; 9 bases are a match to TRBD1. Germline V gene sequence: CDR1 SGDLS, CDR2 YYNGEE. This CDR3 region has 16 residues. V trimming: 4 bases; J trimming: 3 bases; junction bases outside the gene matches: 10. CDR3 bases: TGTGCCAGCAGCATCTCCCGGGACAGGGTAGACTATGGCTACACCTTC. Translating gives CASSISRDRVDYGYTF. Full variable domain (rest looked up from reference TRBV9 and TRBJ1-2): DSGVTQTPKHLITATGQRVTLRCSPRSGDLSVYWYQQSLDQGLQFLIQYYNGEERAKGNILERFSAQQFPDLHSELNLSSLELGDSALYFCASSISRDRVDYGYTFGSGTRLTVV.

This clone was found once. The genes are TRBV5-1 and TRBJ2-3; D is possibly TRBD2 (6 bases). Trimming removed 6 bases at V and 1 base at J, with 15 bases between. Germline loops: CDR1 SGHRS, CDR2 YFSETQ. This CDR3 comprises 15 residues. This chain's CDR3 is CASTGRDLGTDTQYF. The DNA for the CDR3 is TGCGCCAGCACAGGCCGGGACTTGGGCACAGATACGCAGTATTTT.

The chain joins TRBV5-6 to TRBJ2-3; 10 bases match TRBD2. CDR1 SGHDT and CDR2 YYEEEE come from the germline V gene. The V and J ends lost 2 bases and 5 bases, in that order; junction bases with no gene match: 2. This CDR3 has 14 residues. The CDR3 is CASSLAGGLDTQYF. CDR3 in DNA: TGTGCCAGCAGCTTAGCGGGGGGGTTAGATACGCAGTATTTT. The full variable domain, completed using reference TRBV5-6 and TRBJ2-3, is DAGVTQSPTHLIKTRGQQVTLRCSPKSGHDTVSWYQQALGQGPQFIFQYYEEEERQRGNFPDRFSGHQFPNYSSELNVNALLLGDSALYLCASSLAGGLDTQYFGPGTRLTVL.

The DNA of the CDR3 is TGCGCCAGCAGCTTGGTTGGCGGATGTCACACCGGGGAGCTGTTTTTT. This translates into CASSLVGGCHTGELFF. The rearrangement uses TRBV5-1 and TRBJ2-2; D ambiguous. V dropped 0 bases and J dropped 3 bases, with 12 bases sitting between them. From germline, CDR1 is SGHRS and CDR2 YFSETQ. This CDR3 region has 16 residues. Together with reference TRBV5-1 and TRBJ2-2, the CDR3 gives the full variable domain: KAGVTQTPRYLIKTRGQQVTLSCSPISGHRSVSWYQQTPGQGLQFLFEYFSETQRNKGNFPGRFSGRQFSNSRSEMNVSTLELGDSALYLCASSLVGGCHTGELFFGEGSRLTVL.

The chain has TRBV7-8 and TRBJ2-7; 7 bases match TRBD2. V lost 7 bases to trimming and J lost 2 bases; unmatched junction nucleotides: 20. Germline V gives CDR1 SGHVS, CDR2 FQNEAQ. The CDR3 is 18 amino acids. CDR3 coding DNA: TGTGCCAGCACCCGCGGCGGGGGACCGAGCGTCTCTACCTACGAGCAGTACTTC. Protein sequence: CASTRGGGPSVSTYEQYF.

This sequence joins TRBV18 and TRBJ2-3; perhaps TRBD2 as D (6 bases). Germline loops: CDR1 KGHSH, CDR2 LQKENI. The CDR3 extends over 14 amino acids. V shed 4 bases and J shed 6 bases, with 14 bases lying between them. Here the CDR3 reads CASSHSLAADTQYF. The CDR3 DNA sequence: TGTGCCAGCTCACATTCACTAGCTGCCGATACGCAGTATTTT.

V is TRBV7-9 and J is TRBJ1-1; D not resolved. Trimming took off 4 bases at V and 1 base at J, with 1 base between the two ends. The CDR3 has 11 amino acids. Per the germline V gene, CDR1 is SEHNR and CDR2 is FQNEAQ (reference sequence). The CDR3 DNA is TGTGCCAGCAGCTCGAACACTGAAGCTTTCTTT. Amino acids: CASSSNTEAFF.

This sequence joins TRBV4-3 and TRBJ2-1; TRBD2 matches at 11 bases. Trimming cost V 1 base and J 7 bases; bases outside gene matches: 9. Germline CDR1 reads LGHNA; CDR2 reads YSLEER. This CDR3 is built from 17 residues. CDR3 amino acids: CASSQGETSGDSNEQFF. The CDR3, as DNA: TGCGCCAGCAGCCAAGGGGAGACTAGCGGGGATAGTAATGAGCAGTTCTTC.

As DNA, the CDR3 is TGTGCCAGCAGCTTCCCTAGTAGGAGCGGGGGCTGGGGTGAGCAGTACTTC. Its translation is CASSFPSRSGGWGEQYF. V usage is TRBV7-2 and J usage is TRBJ2-7; 8 nucleotides line up with TRBD2. V gave up 3 bases and J gave up 7 bases; unmatched junction bases: 17. The CDR3 covers 17 residues. Germline V CDR1 and CDR2: SGHTA, FQGNSA. The entire variable domain, with the rest obtained from reference TRBV7-2 and TRBJ2-7, is as follows: GAGVSQSPSNKVTEKGKDVELRCDPISGHTALYWYRQSLGQGLEFLIYFQGNSAPDKSGLPSDRFSAERTGGSVSTLTIQRTQQEDSAVYLCASSFPSRSGGWGEQYFGPGTRLTVT.

The chain joins TRBV9 to TRBJ2-6; possibly TRBD1 for D (6 bases). The CDR3 is 19 residues long. Germline V gene data show CDR1 as SGDLS and CDR2 as YYNGEE. The V end was cut by 2 bases, the J end by 0 bases, with 18 bases between. In DNA, the CDR3 is TGTGCCAGCAGCGTCGATCCCGGGACAAGCGGCTCTGGGGCCAACGTCCTGACTTTC. Encoded protein: CASSVDPGTSGSGANVLTF.

The V gene is TRBV5-6, the J gene TRBJ1-6; D gene ambiguous. With 2 bases removed from V and 7 bases from J, the gap between germline ends came to 10 bases. This CDR3 has 14 residues. Looked up from germline, CDR1 is SGHDT and CDR2 is YYEEEE. The CDR3 loop is CASSFASENSPLHF. The CDR3 DNA reads as TGTGCCAGCAGCTTTGCCAGCGAAAATTCACCCCTCCACTTT.

This clone occurred a few times. The chain carries TRBV30 and TRBJ1-6, with 10 bases matching TRBD1. The ends lost 3 bases at V and 9 bases at J; junction bases unmatched: 20. The CDR3 is made up of 19 amino acids. Looked up from germline, CDR1 is GTSNPN and CDR2 is SVGIG (reference sequence). The CDR3 nucleotides read TGTGCCTGGAGCGACCGAGACTTCGGGACAGGGGAATGGATTTCACCCCTCCACTTT. Amino acid sequence: CAWSDRDFGTGEWISPLHF.

This chain uses TRBV2 with TRBJ1-1; 7 bases agree with TRBD1. CDR3 length: 18 residues. Trimming took 3 bases from V and 0 from J; bases not matched to a gene: 13. Per the germline V gene, CDR1 is SNHLY and CDR2 is FYNNEI. The CDR3 region has the DNA TGTGCCAGCAGTGATAAGATCACCCCGGGACAGATGAACACTGAAGCTTTCTTT. Protein: CASSDKITPGQMNTEAFF.

The chain links TRBV9 to TRBJ2-7, with TRBD1 identical over 9 bases. The CDR3 is 19 residues long. Trimming took 4 bases from V and 4 from J; bases not matched to a gene: 21. CDR1 is SGDLS and CDR2 is YYNGEE in the germline V gene. CDR3 region: CASSSRTGDDPNLIYEQYF. Here the CDR3 DNA reads TGTGCCAGCAGCTCGCGGACAGGGGACGATCCCAACCTTATTTACGAGCAGTACTTC.

This chain connects TRBV21-1 to TRBJ1-3; no check of the table's D call, TRBD1, against the DNA was made. TRBV21-1 is classified as a pseudogene. CDR3 length: 17 residues. The CDR3 sequence: CASIPLGTGDSGNTIYF. The DNA of the CDR3 is TGTGCCAGCATCCCCTTGGGGACAGGGGACTCTGGAAACACCATATATTTT.

The chain employs TRBV18 and TRBJ2-2, with a tentative D call TRBD2 (7 bases). This CDR3 is 16 amino acids long. V was pared by 3 bases and J by 4 bases, with 15 bases between. Germline V gene sequence: CDR1 KGHSH, CDR2 LQKENI. The CDR3 protein is CASSPFRGAVTGELFF. CDR3 DNA: TGTGCCAGCTCACCGTTTCGGGGGGCAGTCACCGGGGAGCTGTTTTTT.

V usage is TRBV19 and J usage is TRBJ1-2; D is perhaps TRBD1 (6 bases). The germline V and J ends were trimmed by 6 bases and 7 bases, with 24 bases remaining between them. The CDR3 spans 16 residues. Germline V gene sequence: CDR1 LNHDA, CDR2 SQIVND (reference sequence). CDR3 sequence (DNA): TGTGCCAGTAGCGAAACGACAGCTAGGGGGACTGGTGGCTACACCTTC. Residues: CASSETTARGTGGYTF.

This clone was detected only a few times. The chain employs TRBV10-1 and TRBJ2-7; D is unresolved. This CDR3 spans 10 amino acids. Germline V lookup: CDR1 WNHNN, CDR2 SYGVQD (reference sequence). V dropped 11 bases and J dropped 2 bases, with 7 bases sitting between them. CDR3 in DNA: TGCGCCTTCGGGCCCTACGAGCAGTACTTC. This gives the protein CAFGPYEQYF.

The J gene is TRBJ1-2, the V gene TRBV6-1, with TRBD1 matching 7 bases. Germline V gene data show CDR1 as MNHNS and CDR2 as SASEGT. V shed 5 bases and J 3 bases; nucleotides not matched to a gene: 6. The CDR3 covers 14 residues. CDR3 loop: CASSPLDRDYGYTF. CDR3 DNA: TGTGCCAGCAGTCCCCTTGACAGGGACTATGGCTACACCTTC.

The rearrangement uses TRBV5-1 and TRBJ2-1, with D tentatively TRBD1 or TRBD2 (6 bases each). The CDR3 extends over 16 amino acids. The V gene's germline CDR1 is SGHRS and CDR2 YFSETQ. V was shortened by 5 bases and J by 0 bases, with 15 bases between the two germline ends. This CDR3 reads CASRRGNGGSYNEQFF. CDR3 sequence (DNA): TGCGCCAGCAGAAGGGGGAACGGGGGCTCCTACAATGAGCAGTTCTTC.

The chain joins TRBV19 to TRBJ2-7; TRBD2 might be the D (7 bases). The ends were cut back, 4 bases at V and 1 base at J, with 14 bases in the middle. The CDR3 has 15 residues. The germline V gene has CDR1 LNHDA and CDR2 SQIVND (reference sequence). The CDR3 loop is CASSTPGGASYEQYF. The CDR3 nucleotides are TGTGCCAGTAGTACCCCGGGGGGCGCATCCTACGAGCAGTACTTC.

This chain links TRBV2 with TRBJ2-3; 10 bases align to TRBD2. Germline lookup yields CDR1 SNHLY and CDR2 FYNNEI. The CDR3 runs to 16 residues. V dropped 6 bases and J dropped 5; count of bases not matched to a gene: 11. The CDR3 reads CASRYSGGAGGDTQYF. CDR3 nucleotide sequence: TGTGCCAGCAGATACAGCGGGGGGGCCGGGGGAGATACGCAGTATTTT.

The rearrangement uses TRBV4-3 and TRBJ1-1; a possible D gene is TRBD1 (5 bases). Trimming took off 4 bases at V and 0 bases at J, with 18 bases between the two ends. The CDR3 length is 17 residues. Germline-derived CDR1 and CDR2 are LGHNA and YSLEER. The CDR3 sequence: CASSPRDFRIMNTEAFF. In nucleotides, the CDR3 is TGCGCCAGCAGCCCTCGGGACTTTCGCATCATGAACACTGAAGCTTTCTTT.

The chain uses TRBV30 and TRBJ2-1; D gene ambiguous. The ends were cut back, 1 base at V and 5 bases at J, with 3 bases in the middle. The CDR3 is 11 amino acids. Germline lookup yields CDR1 GTSNPN and CDR2 SVGIG (reference sequence). CDR3 residues: CAWSGHNEQFF. DNA of the CDR3: TGTGCCTGGAGTGGGCACAATGAGCAGTTCTTC.

The genes are TRBV19 and TRBJ2-1; D is perhaps TRBD1 (5 bases). Germline assignment: CDR1 LNHDA and CDR2 SQIVND (reference sequence). The CDR3 is 14 residues long. V shed 3 bases and J shed 4 bases, with 10 bases lying between them. As DNA, the CDR3 is TGTGCCAGTAGTATCGAAAAGGGGTACAATGAGCAGTTCTTC. Amino acid sequence: CASSIEKGYNEQFF.

The rearrangement uses TRBV6-5 and TRBJ1-2; 8 nucleotides match TRBD1. This CDR3 contains 15 residues. Per germline, CDR1 MNHEY and CDR2 SVGAGI. Trimming took 4 bases from V and 7 from J; bases not matched to a gene: 11. The CDR3 DNA reads TGTGCCAGCAGTTCCGGGAGGACAGGGCACGGTGGCTACACCTTC. Encoded protein: CASSSGRTGHGGYTF.

The rearrangement links TRBV5-1 to TRBJ2-3; 14 bases agree with TRBD2. This CDR3 is built from 19 residues. Germline loops: CDR1 SGHRS, CDR2 YFSETQ. V lost 4 bases, J lost 4 bases, and 14 bases stayed unmatched. The CDR3 DNA follows: TGCGCCAGCAGCCCCCATAGAGGACTAGCGGGGGGATTGGCAGATACGCAGTATTTT. Encoded protein: CASSPHRGLAGGLADTQYF.